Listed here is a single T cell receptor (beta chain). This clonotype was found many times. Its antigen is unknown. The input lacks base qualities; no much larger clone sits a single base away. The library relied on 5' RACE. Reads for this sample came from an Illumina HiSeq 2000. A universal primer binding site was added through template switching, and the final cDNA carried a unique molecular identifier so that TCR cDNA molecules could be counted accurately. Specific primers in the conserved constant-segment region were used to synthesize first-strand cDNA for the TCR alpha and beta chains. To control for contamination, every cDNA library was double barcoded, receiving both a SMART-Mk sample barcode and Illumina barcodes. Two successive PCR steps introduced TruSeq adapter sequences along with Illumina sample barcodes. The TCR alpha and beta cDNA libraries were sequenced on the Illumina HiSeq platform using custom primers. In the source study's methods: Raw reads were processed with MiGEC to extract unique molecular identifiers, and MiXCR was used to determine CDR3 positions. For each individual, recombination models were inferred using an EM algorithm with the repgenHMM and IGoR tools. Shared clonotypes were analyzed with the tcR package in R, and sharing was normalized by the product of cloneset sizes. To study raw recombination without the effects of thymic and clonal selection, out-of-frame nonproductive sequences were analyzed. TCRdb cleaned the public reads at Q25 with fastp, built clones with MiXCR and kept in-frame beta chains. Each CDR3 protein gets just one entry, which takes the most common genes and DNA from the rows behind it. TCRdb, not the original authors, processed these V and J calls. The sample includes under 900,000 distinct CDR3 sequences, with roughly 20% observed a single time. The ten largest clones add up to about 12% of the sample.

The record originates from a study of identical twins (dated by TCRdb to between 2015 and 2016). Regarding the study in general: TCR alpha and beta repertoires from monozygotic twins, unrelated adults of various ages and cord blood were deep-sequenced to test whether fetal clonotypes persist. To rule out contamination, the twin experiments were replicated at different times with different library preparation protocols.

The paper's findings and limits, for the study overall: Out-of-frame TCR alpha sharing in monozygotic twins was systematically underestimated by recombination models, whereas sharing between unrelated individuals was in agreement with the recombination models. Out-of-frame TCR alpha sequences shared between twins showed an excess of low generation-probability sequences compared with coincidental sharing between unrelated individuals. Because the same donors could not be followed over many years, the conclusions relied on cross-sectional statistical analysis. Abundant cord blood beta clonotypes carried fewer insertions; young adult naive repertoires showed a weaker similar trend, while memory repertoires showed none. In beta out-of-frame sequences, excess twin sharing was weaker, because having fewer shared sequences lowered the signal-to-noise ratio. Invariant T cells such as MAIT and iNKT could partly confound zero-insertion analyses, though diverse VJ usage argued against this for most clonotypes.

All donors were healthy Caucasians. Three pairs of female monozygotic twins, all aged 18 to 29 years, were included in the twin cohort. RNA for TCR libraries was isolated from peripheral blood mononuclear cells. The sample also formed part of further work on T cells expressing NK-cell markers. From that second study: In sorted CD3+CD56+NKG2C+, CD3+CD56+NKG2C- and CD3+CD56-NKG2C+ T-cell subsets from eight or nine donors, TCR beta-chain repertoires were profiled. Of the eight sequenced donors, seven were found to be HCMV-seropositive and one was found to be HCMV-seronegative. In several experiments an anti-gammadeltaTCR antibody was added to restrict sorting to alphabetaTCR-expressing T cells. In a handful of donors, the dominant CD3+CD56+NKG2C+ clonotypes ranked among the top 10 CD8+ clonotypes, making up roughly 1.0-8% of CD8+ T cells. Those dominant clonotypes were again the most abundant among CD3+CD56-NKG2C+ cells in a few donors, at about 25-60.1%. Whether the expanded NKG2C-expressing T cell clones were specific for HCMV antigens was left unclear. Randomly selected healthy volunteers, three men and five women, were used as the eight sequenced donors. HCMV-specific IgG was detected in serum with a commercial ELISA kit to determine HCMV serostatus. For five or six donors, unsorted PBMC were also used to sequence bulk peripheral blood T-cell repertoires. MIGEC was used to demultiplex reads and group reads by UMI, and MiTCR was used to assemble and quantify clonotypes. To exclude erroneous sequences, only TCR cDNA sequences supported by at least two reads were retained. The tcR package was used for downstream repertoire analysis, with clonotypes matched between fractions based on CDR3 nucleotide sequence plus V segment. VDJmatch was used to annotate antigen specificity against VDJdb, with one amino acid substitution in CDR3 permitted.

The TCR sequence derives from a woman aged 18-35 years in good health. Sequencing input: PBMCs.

In nucleotide form, the sequence is TGTGCCAGCAGACCTCAGGGGGTGGATGGCTACACCTTC. This encodes CASRPQGVDGYTF. The V and J genes are TRBV6-5 and TRBJ1-2, with 7 bases aligning to TRBD1. V loses 6 bases at its end and J loses 6 bases; junction bases beyond the gene matches: 7. CDR1 and CDR2 are drawn from the germline V gene: MNHEY, SVGAGI. Reading from cysteine to phenylalanine, the CDR3 counts 13 amino acids. The read is trimmed to its CDR3 DNA, 39 bases read in frame from base 1.